The present T cell receptor beta chain was sequenced within a study of cytomegalovirus exposure and HLA in healthy donors. Whole-study results and caveats: With later analysis, a missense DCLRE1C variant became linked to TCR beta V- and J-gene trimming. Rates of TCR association differed by HLA locus in a later analysis, with DRB1 highest and HLA-C lowest.

Use of 60 Vbeta and 13 Jbeta primers characterized the PCR. Clones were read by immunoSEQ multiplex PCR, and TCRdb kept only the in-frame ones, dropping some. The sample shows about 190,000 clones, around 86% of them seen only once. About this clone: What it binds is unknown.

Germline V lookup: CDR1 SGHNT, CDR2 YENEEA. The CDR3 consists of 14 residues. The ends were cut back, 1 base at V and 0 bases at J, with 5 bases in the middle. While unrecorded immune exposures were likely, the donors were nominally healthy when sampled. Sample: PBMCs. This clonotype was obtained from a man aged 30 to 45 in good health and CMV-seronegative. The chain combines TRBV11-3 with TRBJ2-3, with no clear D. The CDR3 loop is CASSLGRSTDTQYF. CDR3 DNA: TGTGCCAGCAGCTTAGGCAGGAGCACAGATACGCAGTATTTT.